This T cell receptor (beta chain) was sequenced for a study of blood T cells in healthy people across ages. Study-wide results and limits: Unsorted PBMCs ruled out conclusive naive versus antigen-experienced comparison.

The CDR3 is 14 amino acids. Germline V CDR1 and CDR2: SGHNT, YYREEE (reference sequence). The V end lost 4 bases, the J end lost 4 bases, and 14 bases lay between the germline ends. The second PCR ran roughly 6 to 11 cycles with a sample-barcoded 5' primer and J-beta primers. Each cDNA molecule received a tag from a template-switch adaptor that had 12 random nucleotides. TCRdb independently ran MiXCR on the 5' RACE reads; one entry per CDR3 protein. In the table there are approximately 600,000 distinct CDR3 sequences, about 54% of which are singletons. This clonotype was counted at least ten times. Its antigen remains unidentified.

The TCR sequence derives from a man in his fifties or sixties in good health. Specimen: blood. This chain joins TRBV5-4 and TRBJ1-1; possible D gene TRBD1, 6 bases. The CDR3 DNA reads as TGTGCCAGCAGCCCACAGGGAGTGGGCACTGAAGCTTTCTTT. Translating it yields CASSPQGVGTEAFF.